The source of this T cell receptor beta chain is a study of T-cell reconstitution after alpha-beta-depleted transplantation in children. Broader study findings: T-cell counts and diversity were attributed mostly to newly produced T cells one year after transplant. Some patients' high day-60 TCRbeta diversity was traced to surviving recipient T cells and thymic progenitors. Alpha-beta T cells present about two months after transplant were reported to originate from several hundred expanded graft clones.

V gave up 6 bases and J gave up 8 bases, with 11 bases separating them. The CDR3 loop spans 12 amino acids. Germline assignment: CDR1 DFQATT and CDR2 SNEGSKA (reference sequence). This clonotype occurred many times. What it binds is not known. Preparation of the TCRbeta library involved a method that used unique molecular identifiers. TCRdb passed the PCR reads through MiXCR, listing each CDR3 protein once. Of 670,000 or so distinct CDR3 sequences in the sample, 10% to 15% are singletons; the top ten hold 0.65% to 0.9%. The sequence was obtained from a girl aged 2 to 10 with congenital amegakaryocytic thrombocytopenia, due to receive a stem cell transplant. The chain links TRBV20-1 to TRBJ1-6; D not certain. Sequencing used PBMCs, obtained before TCRalphabeta/CD19-depleted stem cell transplant. CDR3 region: CSAVGFYSPLHF. The CDR3 region has the DNA TGCAGTGCCGTGGGGTTCTATTCACCCCTCCACTTT.